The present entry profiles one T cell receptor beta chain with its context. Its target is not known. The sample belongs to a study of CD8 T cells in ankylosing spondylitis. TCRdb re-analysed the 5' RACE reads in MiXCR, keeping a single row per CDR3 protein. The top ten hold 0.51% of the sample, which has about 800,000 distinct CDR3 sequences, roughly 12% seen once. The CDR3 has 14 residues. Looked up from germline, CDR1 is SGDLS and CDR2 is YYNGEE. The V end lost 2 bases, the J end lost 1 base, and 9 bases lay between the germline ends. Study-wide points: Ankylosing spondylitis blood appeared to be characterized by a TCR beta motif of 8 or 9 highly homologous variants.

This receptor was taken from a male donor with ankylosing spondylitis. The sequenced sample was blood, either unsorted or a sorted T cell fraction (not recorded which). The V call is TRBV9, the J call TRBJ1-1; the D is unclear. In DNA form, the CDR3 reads TGTGCCAGCAGCGTCCGGGCTCAGAACACTGAAGCTTTCTTT. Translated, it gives CASSVRAQNTEAFF.